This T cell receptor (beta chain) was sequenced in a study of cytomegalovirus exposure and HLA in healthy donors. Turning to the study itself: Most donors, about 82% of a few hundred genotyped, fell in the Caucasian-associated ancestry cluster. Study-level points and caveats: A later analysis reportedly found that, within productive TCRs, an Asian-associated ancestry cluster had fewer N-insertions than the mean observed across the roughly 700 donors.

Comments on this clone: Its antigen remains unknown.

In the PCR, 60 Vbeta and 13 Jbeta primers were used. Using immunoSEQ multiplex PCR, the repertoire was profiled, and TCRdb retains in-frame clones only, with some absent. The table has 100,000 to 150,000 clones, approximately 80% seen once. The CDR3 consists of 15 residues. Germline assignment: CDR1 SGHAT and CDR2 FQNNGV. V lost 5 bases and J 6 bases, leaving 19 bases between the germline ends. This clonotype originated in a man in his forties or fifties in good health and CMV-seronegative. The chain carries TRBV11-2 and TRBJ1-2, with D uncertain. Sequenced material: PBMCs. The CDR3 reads CASSPTPGSFNGYTF. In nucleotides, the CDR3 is TGTGCCAGCAGCCCCACACCGGGATCCTTCAATGGCTACACCTTC.